This T cell receptor beta chain appears in the sequencing data of a study of identical twins listed by TCRdb under 2016. A note on the overall study: To test whether fetal clonotypes persist, this study deep-sequenced TCR alpha and beta repertoires from monozygotic twins, from unrelated adults of various ages, and from cord blood. Replicate twin experiments were performed at different times using different library preparation protocols to rule out contamination.

Here is what the overall study found, with its caveats: Invariant T cells such as MAIT and iNKT could partly confound zero-insertion analyses, although diverse VJ usage argued against such confounding for most clonotypes. Out-of-frame TCR alpha sharing in monozygotic twins was systematically underestimated by recombination models, whereas sharing between unrelated individuals was in agreement with the recombination models. In beta out-of-frame sequences, excess twin sharing was weaker, because having fewer shared sequences lowered the signal-to-noise ratio. Because the same donors could not be followed over many years, the conclusions relied on cross-sectional statistical analysis. Compared with coincidental sharing between unrelated individuals, out-of-frame TCR alpha sequences shared between twins had an excess of sequences with low generation probability. Fewer insertions were carried by abundant cord blood beta clonotypes, a similar but weaker trend appeared in young adult naive repertoires, and no such trend appeared in memory repertoires.

To prepare the library, 5' RACE was applied. Instrument on record: Illumina HiSeq 2000. A universal primer binding site was added through template switching, and the final cDNA carried a unique molecular identifier so that TCR cDNA molecules could be counted accurately. First-strand cDNA for TCR alpha and beta chains was synthesized from specific primers in the conserved constant-segment region. To control for contamination, each cDNA library was double barcoded with a SMART-Mk sample barcode plus Illumina barcodes. Two successive PCR steps introduced TruSeq adapter sequences along with Illumina sample barcodes. Sequencing of the TCR alpha and beta cDNA libraries was done on the Illumina HiSeq platform using custom primers. In the paper's pipeline: MiGEC was used to process raw reads and extract unique molecular identifiers, and MiXCR was used to find CDR3 positions. Recombination models were inferred per individual with the repgenHMM and IGoR tools using an EM algorithm. The analysis of shared clonotypes was done with the tcR package in R, with sharing normalized by the product of cloneset sizes. Out-of-frame nonproductive sequences were analyzed to study raw recombination free of thymic and clonal selection effects. TCRdb cleaned the public reads at Q25 with fastp, built clones with MiXCR and kept in-frame beta chains. Each record represents a unique CDR3 protein, reported with the most common genes and DNA among its rows. In this record, the V and J calls reflect TCRdb's handling and not the investigators' own analysis. The sample data list about 100,000 distinct CDR3 sequences, and under 7% of these were observed just once. Of the sample, 12% falls within the top ten clones.

V loses 1 base of germline sequence and J loses 4 bases, and the interval between the two ends is 14 bases. Reading from cysteine to phenylalanine, the CDR3 counts 16 amino acids. Only the CDR3 region is kept as DNA, spanning 48 bases read in frame from base 1. Per the germline V gene (reference sequence), LGHDT is the CDR1 and YNNKEL is the CDR2. Every donor was a healthy Caucasian. Miltenyi CD45RO+ enrichment and human naive T-cell isolation kits were used to isolate memory (CD45RO+) and naive T cells from PBMC. This clonotype was detected a few times. The antigen this receptor binds is unknown. No base qualities exist here, and no much larger clone lies one base off it.

The sequence was obtained from a woman aged 45-60 years in good health. The chain links TRBV3-1 with TRBJ2-1; TRBD1 is a weak D gene call, 6 bases matching. Sequencing was performed on memory T cells sorted from blood. Taken with the paper, the label for cell subset or site translates to: CD45RO+ enriched T cells. The bases read TGTGCCAGCAGCCAAGCAGTTACAGGACAGTACAATGAGCAGTTCTTC. Protein translation: CASSQAVTGQYNEQFF.